Shown below are 9 T cell receptor beta chains from a single sample sequenced in a study of glioma-infiltrating T cells. TCR alpha and beta CDR3 regions were amplified from RNA using iRepertoire nested multiplex PCR. TCRdb passed the multiplex PCR reads through MiXCR, listing each CDR3 protein once. The sample has under 200,000 distinct CDR3 sequences; approximately 40% are singletons. The sample consisted of glioma tissue, nonneoplastic brain tissue, or PBMCs (not recorded which). The receptors shown here come from a human donor with low-grade glioma or glioblastoma, undergoing nonglioma brain surgery, or in good health (not recorded which).

As regards this clonotype: A much larger clone is a single base away; this may be a read error. The rearrangement links TRBV2 to TRBJ2-3; no clear D gene. The CDR3 is made up of 14 amino acids. The V end lost 2 bases, the J end lost 3 bases, and 9 bases lay between the germline ends. Germline CDR1 SNHLY, CDR2 FYNNEI. In nucleotides, the CDR3 is TGTGCCAGCAGTGAACAGGTTCGAACAGATACGCAGTATTTT. It codes for CASSEQVRTDTQYF.

Details on this clonotype: A junction boundary mismatches the germline segment, possibly from a read error. The chain is built from TRBV19 and TRBJ2-3, with 12 positions matching TRBD2. Germline loops: CDR1 LNHDA, CDR2 SQIVND (reference sequence). This CDR3 has 16 residues. CDR3 loop: CASSFLAGGLQDKQYF. CDR3 DNA: TGTGCCAGTAGTTTTCTAGCGGGAGGGTTACAAGATAAGCAGTATTTT.

This clonotype was counted ten times or more. The V and J genes are TRBV28 and TRBJ2-3; D remains ambiguous. V shed 3 bases and J shed 4 bases, with 11 bases lying between them. There are 14 residues in the CDR3. The germline V gene has CDR1 MDHEN and CDR2 SYDVKM. The CDR3: CASSFLASADTQYF. Written as DNA, the CDR3 is TGTGCCAGCAGTTTTCTGGCGAGCGCAGATACGCAGTATTTT.

This clonotype has at least ten counts. V usage is TRBV18 and J usage is TRBJ1-1, with D perhaps matching TRBD1 (5 bases). The ends were cut back, 3 bases at V and 3 bases at J, with 11 bases in the middle. Germline values: CDR1 KGHSH, CDR2 LQKENI. The CDR3 totals 14 residues. CDR3: CASSPGRGDTEAFF. CDR3 sequence (DNA): TGTGCCAGCTCACCCGGACGGGGCGACACTGAAGCTTTCTTT.

Notes on this clonotype: One base away lies a much larger clone, so this may be a sequencing read error. This chain joins TRBV14 and TRBJ2-5; maybe TRBD2 (6 bases). Germline lookup yields CDR1 SGHDN and CDR2 FVKESK. The CDR3 contains 14 residues. This CDR3 reads CASSDDNSGETEYF. CDR3 DNA sequence: TGTGCCAGCAGCGATGATAATAGCGGAGAGACCGAGTACTTC.

Comments on this clonotype: This sequence may be a read error, since a much larger clone differs from it by one base. V gene TRBV20-1 combines with J gene TRBJ2-4; the D gene is possibly TRBD1 (5 bases). V lost 6 bases to trimming and J lost 1 base, with 19 bases between them. In germline, CDR1 is DFQATT, CDR2 SNEGSKA (reference sequence). The CDR3 extends over 16 amino acids. CDR3 amino acids: CSAELLQTAAKNIQYF. DNA of the CDR3: TGCAGTGCCGAATTACTCCAGACAGCGGCCAAAAACATTCAGTACTTC.

This clonotype came up many times. V is TRBV15 and J is TRBJ1-2; possible D gene TRBD1, 5 bases. The germline V gene has CDR1 LNHNV and CDR2 YYDKDF (reference sequence). The CDR3 loop spans 12 amino acids. The V and J ends lost 5 bases and 5 bases respectively, with 9 bases between them. CDR3 nucleotide sequence: TGTGCCACCAGCGGGGACCGGTATGGCTACACCTTC. Its protein is CATSGDRYGYTF.

Concerning this clonotype: A clone one base away is much larger, so this may be a read error. V usage is TRBV7-2 and J usage is TRBJ2-3; unclear D gene. V was cut by 5 bases and J by 6 bases, with 18 bases left in between. The length of the CDR3 is 15 residues. Per the germline V gene, CDR1 is SGHTA and CDR2 is FQGNSA. The CDR3 region has the DNA TGTGCCAGCAGCGATACGGTAAACCTTGGTGATACGCAGTATTTT. Translating gives CASSDTVNLGDTQYF.

Concerning this clonotype itself: This may arise from a read error, as a much more abundant clone is one base away. The V call is TRBV28, the J call TRBJ1-4; a weak D match, TRBD1 (6 bases). Germline CDR1 is MDHEN and CDR2 is SYDVKM. CDR3 length: 13 residues. For the CDR3, the DNA is TGTGCCAGCAGCGAACAGGGAAGTGAAGAACTGTTTTTT. Encoded protein: CASSEQGSEELFF.